The TCR beta chain under discussion was sequenced for a study of blood T cell repertoires in COVID-19. Overall study context: COVID-19 samples, acute and convalescent, were from the United States, Italy and Spain. From T cells, B-cell-depleted T cells, or PBMCs came the material, which was cDNA or gDNA.

Patients in Seattle were enrolled during active infection, then followed longitudinally. Original processing notes: It was from reference gene primer amplification that nucleated cell counts were estimated. TCRdb's copy holds only in-frame clones and misses some; the assay was immunoSEQ multiplex PCR. The D gene and trimming were derived from the DNA, and the V and J assignments and clone size from that table. Among 220,000 or so clones listed, approximately 86% were seen once. This CDR3 is built from 17 residues. V lost 3 bases, J lost 1 base, and 10 bases stayed unmatched. The germline CDR1 and CDR2 sequences are SGHRS and YFSETQ.

The origin of this receptor is a woman between 50 and 59 years old with COVID-19, enrolled during active disease. The chain recombines TRBV5-1 with TRBJ2-1; 7 bases fit TRBD2. Sequenced material: peripheral blood. DNA for the CDR3: TGCGCCAGCAGCTCACAAACTAGCGACTCTTCCTACAATGAGCAGTTCTTC. Protein product: CASSSQTSDSSYNEQFF.